This is a list of T cell receptor beta chains from one sample in a study of blood T cell repertoires in COVID-19. Sequencing used immunoSEQ multiplex PCR; TCRdb keeps in-frame clones, though not all of them. The repertoire holds 300,000 to 350,000 clones, with more than 75% as singletons. Sequencing used peripheral blood. The receptors originated from a woman between 45 and 65 years old with COVID-19, enrolled during active disease. Each CDR3 is given with its conserved first and last residue. The order of the fields is V gene, clone size, J gene, D gene, CDR3 protein, CDR3 DNA. The D gene is left open where the match is weak. Expanded clones are given a class, and other clones once, few, many or no size at all.

v_call: TRBV14
clone_size: -
j_call: TRBJ1-1
d_call: -
cdr3_aa: CASSRTGSRGTEAFF
cdr3_nt: TGTGCCAGCAGCCGAACAGGGTCCCGAGGCACTGAAGCTTTCTTT

v_call: TRBV3-1/TRBV3-2
clone_size: -
j_call: TRBJ1-1
d_call: TRBD1
cdr3_aa: CASSPRQGKNTEAFF
cdr3_nt: TGTGCCAGCAGCCCGCGACAGGGGAAGAACACTGAAGCTTTCTTT

v_call: TRBV19
clone_size: -
j_call: TRBJ2-7
d_call: TRBD2
cdr3_aa: CASSVLAGPTYEQYF
cdr3_nt: TGTGCCAGTAGTGTATTAGCGGGACCCACCTACGAGCAGTACTTC

v_call: TRBV7-8
clone_size: -
j_call: TRBJ1-3
d_call: -
cdr3_aa: CASRDFLNSGNTIYF
cdr3_nt: TGTGCCAGCAGAGACTTCCTAAACTCTGGAAACACCATATATTTT

v_call: TRBV25-1
clone_size: -
j_call: TRBJ2-5
d_call: -
cdr3_aa: CASSEYAGQETQYF
cdr3_nt: TGTGCCAGCAGTGAATATGCGGGGCAAGAGACCCAGTACTTC

v_call: TRBV27
clone_size: -
j_call: TRBJ2-5
d_call: TRBD1
cdr3_aa: CASSLTGTGETQYF
cdr3_nt: TGTGCCAGCAGTTTGACAGGGACGGGAGAGACCCAGTACTTC

v_call: TRBV6-2/TRBV6-3
clone_size: -
j_call: TRBJ1-1
d_call: -
cdr3_aa: CASSYGGTMNTEAFF
cdr3_nt: TGTGCCAGCAGTTACGGGGGGACCATGAACACTGAAGCTTTCTTT

v_call: TRBV9
clone_size: -
j_call: TRBJ2-3
d_call: TRBD1
cdr3_aa: CASSSDRGFTQYF
cdr3_nt: TGTGCCAGCAGCTCCGACAGGGGGTTTACGCAGTATTTT

v_call: TRBV7-2
clone_size: -
j_call: TRBJ2-3
d_call: -
cdr3_aa: CASSLGTTDTQYF
cdr3_nt: TGTGCCAGCAGCTTAGGAACTACAGATACGCAGTATTTT

v_call: TRBV25-1
clone_size: once
j_call: TRBJ1-4
d_call: -
cdr3_aa: CASSVFSGGGEKLFF
cdr3_nt: TGTGCCAGCAGTGTCTTCAGCGGGGGCGGTGAAAAACTGTTTTTT

v_call: TRBV27
clone_size: -
j_call: TRBJ1-5
d_call: TRBD1
cdr3_aa: CASSPEGQGRQPQHF
cdr3_nt: TGTGCCAGCAGTCCCGAGGGACAGGGGAGGCAGCCCCAGCATTTT

v_call: TRBV6-4
clone_size: -
j_call: TRBJ1-4
d_call: -
cdr3_aa: CASSDNGFWSSKLFF
cdr3_nt: TGTGCCAGCAGTGACAATGGCTTCTGGAGCTCAAAACTGTTTTTT

v_call: TRBV6-2/TRBV6-3
clone_size: -
j_call: TRBJ1-2
d_call: -
cdr3_aa: CASSYSAASNYGYTF
cdr3_nt: TGTGCCAGCAGTTACTCAGCGGCGTCTAACTATGGCTACACCTTC

v_call: TRBV5-1
clone_size: -
j_call: TRBJ2-2
d_call: -
cdr3_aa: CASSLEGLSSGELFF
cdr3_nt: TGCGCCAGCAGCCTGGAAGGACTGTCCAGCGGGGAGCTGTTTTTT

v_call: TRBV5-1
clone_size: -
j_call: TRBJ2-7
d_call: TRBD1
cdr3_aa: CASSLVGQGYEQYF
cdr3_nt: TGCGCCAGCAGCTTGGTAGGACAGGGCTACGAGCAGTACTTC

v_call: TRBV6-2/TRBV6-3
clone_size: -
j_call: TRBJ1-5
d_call: -
cdr3_aa: CASSYSGGSNQPQHF
cdr3_nt: TGTGCCAGCAGTTACTCCGGGGGAAGCAATCAGCCCCAGCATTTT

v_call: TRBV6-2/TRBV6-3
clone_size: -
j_call: TRBJ1-1
d_call: TRBD1
cdr3_aa: CASSWDREGGTEAFF
cdr3_nt: TGTGCCAGCAGTTGGGACAGGGAGGGGGGCACTGAAGCTTTCTTT

v_call: TRBV12-2
clone_size: few
j_call: TRBJ2-7
d_call: -
cdr3_aa: CASRLAREYF
cdr3_nt: TGTGCAAGTCGCTTAGCGAGGGAGTACTTC

v_call: TRBV29-1
clone_size: once
j_call: TRBJ1-2
d_call: TRBD1
cdr3_aa: CSVESFWDRGGNYGYTF
cdr3_nt: TGCAGCGTTGAATCATTTTGGGACAGGGGCGGGAACTATGGCTACACCTTC

v_call: TRBV7-3
clone_size: -
j_call: TRBJ1-2
d_call: TRBD1
cdr3_aa: CASSLSGGQGNYGYTF
cdr3_nt: TGTGCCAGCAGCTTAAGCGGCGGACAGGGGAACTATGGCTACACCTTC

v_call: TRBV5-1
clone_size: -
j_call: TRBJ2-2
d_call: -
cdr3_aa: CASSLEGTSGELFF
cdr3_nt: TGCGCCAGCAGCTTGGAGGGGACAAGCGGGGAGCTGTTTTTT

v_call: TRBV2
clone_size: -
j_call: TRBJ2-1
d_call: TRBD1
cdr3_aa: CASSSPGTGEQFF
cdr3_nt: TGTGCCAGCAGTTCTCCCGGGACAGGGGAGCAGTTCTTC

v_call: TRBV6-5
clone_size: -
j_call: TRBJ2-5
d_call: TRBD2
cdr3_aa: CASSYSSASGRETQYF
cdr3_nt: TGTGCCAGCAGTTACTCGAGTGCCAGCGGGAGGGAGACCCAGTACTTC

v_call: TRBV9
clone_size: -
j_call: TRBJ1-3
d_call: TRBD1
cdr3_aa: CASSEHTGAGGNTIYF
cdr3_nt: TGTGCCAGCAGCGAGCATACAGGGGCTGGGGGAAACACCATATATTTT

v_call: TRBV4-2
clone_size: -
j_call: TRBJ1-2
d_call: TRBD1
cdr3_aa: CASSQVGQGLIGYTF
cdr3_nt: TGTGCCAGCAGCCAAGTGGGACAGGGGTTGATTGGCTACACCTTC

v_call: TRBV19
clone_size: -
j_call: TRBJ2-1
d_call: TRBD2
cdr3_aa: CASSLRGLAGKSSYNEQFF
cdr3_nt: TGTGCCAGTAGCCTCCGGGGACTAGCGGGAAAGAGCTCCTACAATGAGCAGTTCTTC

v_call: TRBV7-9
clone_size: -
j_call: TRBJ2-2
d_call: TRBD1
cdr3_aa: CASSRDRANTGELFF
cdr3_nt: TGTGCCAGCAGCAGGGACAGGGCAAACACCGGGGAGCTGTTTTTT

v_call: TRBV5-4
clone_size: -
j_call: TRBJ2-5
d_call: TRBD1
cdr3_aa: CASSLEVWQGAGETQYF
cdr3_nt: TGTGCCAGCAGCCTGGAGGTGTGGCAGGGGGCTGGGGAGACCCAGTACTTC

v_call: TRBV14
clone_size: -
j_call: TRBJ2-2
d_call: TRBD1
cdr3_aa: CASSQASQGASGELFF
cdr3_nt: TGTGCCAGCAGCCAAGCGTCACAGGGGGCATCTGGGGAGCTGTTTTTT

v_call: TRBV2
clone_size: -
j_call: TRBJ1-2
d_call: TRBD1
cdr3_aa: CASSEARQQGSPYGYTF
cdr3_nt: TGTGCCAGCAGTGAAGCTCGACAACAGGGGTCTCCTTATGGCTACACCTTC

v_call: TRBV5-4
clone_size: -
j_call: TRBJ2-7
d_call: -
cdr3_aa: CASSLGGEGEQYF
cdr3_nt: TGTGCCAGCAGCCTCGGTGGTGAGGGCGAGCAGTACTTC

v_call: TRBV5-4
clone_size: -
j_call: TRBJ1-2
d_call: TRBD1
cdr3_aa: CASSLSGPGGIYAGGYTF
cdr3_nt: TGTGCCAGCTCCCTATCCGGGCCAGGGGGCATCTACGCCGGGGGCTACACCTTC

v_call: TRBV7-3
clone_size: -
j_call: TRBJ2-7
d_call: TRBD2
cdr3_aa: CASSLLAGTYEQYF
cdr3_nt: TGTGCCAGCAGCTTACTAGCGGGGACCTACGAGCAGTACTTC

v_call: TRBV30
clone_size: -
j_call: TRBJ2-3
d_call: -
cdr3_aa: CAWSVQQAYTQYF
cdr3_nt: TGTGCCTGGAGTGTACAACAGGCGTATACGCAGTATTTT

v_call: TRBV5-5
clone_size: -
j_call: TRBJ2-3
d_call: -
cdr3_aa: CASSRTPRGSTDTQYF
cdr3_nt: TGTGCCAGCAGCCGAACACCCCGCGGTAGCACAGATACGCAGTATTTT

v_call: TRBV7-8
clone_size: -
j_call: TRBJ1-1
d_call: -
cdr3_aa: CASSLAVGRTEAFF
cdr3_nt: TGTGCCAGCAGCTTAGCTGTGGGCAGAACAGAAGCTTTCTTT

v_call: TRBV5-1
clone_size: -
j_call: TRBJ1-2
d_call: TRBD1
cdr3_aa: CASSSGQEYGYTF
cdr3_nt: TGCGCCAGCAGCTCGGGACAGGAGTATGGCTACACCTTC

v_call: TRBV30
clone_size: -
j_call: TRBJ2-1
d_call: TRBD2
cdr3_aa: CALGLEEQFF
cdr3_nt: TGTGCCTTGGGACTAGAGGAGCAGTTCTTC

v_call: TRBV27
clone_size: few
j_call: TRBJ1-2
d_call: TRBD1
cdr3_aa: CASSSRTGDVYGYTF
cdr3_nt: TGTGCCAGCAGTTCACGGACAGGGGATGTCTATGGCTACACCTTC

v_call: TRBV3-1/TRBV3-2
clone_size: -
j_call: TRBJ2-2
d_call: TRBD2
cdr3_aa: CASSPRLAGLAGELFF
cdr3_nt: TGTGCCAGCAGCCCCAGACTAGCGGGACTTGCCGGGGAGCTGTTTTTT